The subject of this entry is one T cell receptor beta chain. What it binds is unknown. These data originate in a study of cytomegalovirus exposure and HLA in healthy donors. Study conclusions and caveats: The authors reported that TCR beta sequences could predict HLA-A and HLA-B alleles. These predictions were accurate for most subjects in the first cohort.

This PCR relied on a set of 60 Vbeta primers and 13 Jbeta primers. As handled by the study authors: The count from a later analysis was 79 million or so unique TCR beta chains, around 10 million of them shared. Assay used: immunoSEQ multiplex PCR; TCRdb lists only in-frame clones, some missing. V, J and clone size reflect that table, while D and trimming were determined from the DNA. Of 150,000 or so clones listed, 70% to 90% were seen once; the top ten hold about 2.1%. Specimen: PBMCs. The clonotype originates from a man between 18 and 35 years old in good health and CMV-seropositive.

CDR3 sequence (DNA): TGTGCCAGCAGTTACTCGATTCAACAGGGGCGGACTGAAGCTTTCTTT. It yields the protein CASSYSIQQGRTEAFF. The chain has TRBV6-6 and TRBJ1-1; 7 bases align to TRBD1. With V trimmed by 0 bases and J by 5 bases, 9 bases remained unmatched. Germline V CDR1 and CDR2: MNHNY, SVGAGI (reference sequence). The length of the CDR3 is 16 residues.